The 14 T cell receptor beta chains in this list originate from one sample, sequenced in a study of cytomegalovirus exposure and HLA in healthy donors. The PCR made use of 60 Vbeta and 13 Jbeta primers. The method was immunoSEQ multiplex PCR; TCRdb's version includes in-frame clones alone and lacks a portion of them. The profile shows roughly 230,000 clones, about nine tenths of them singletons. Sequences were obtained from PBMCs. These receptors were collected from a girl aged 2 to 10 in good health and CMV-seronegative.

With regard to this clone: One junction end does not reproduce the germline sequence, and a read error may be involved. The V gene is TRBV7-9, the J gene TRBJ2-7; 8 bases are a match to TRBD2. The CDR3 sequence is 14 residues long. CDR1 and CDR2 from the germline V gene are SEHNR and FQNEAQ (reference sequence). CDR3 region: CSSSPGLASHEQYF. The CDR3 region has the DNA TGTTCCAGCAGCCCCGGACTAGCCTCCCACGAGCAGTACTTC.

To note about this clone: The sample has other DNA sequences that encode this CDR3 too. V gene TRBV9 combines with J gene TRBJ2-3, with TRBD2 as a possible D gene (7 bases). The CDR3 sequence is 16 residues long. Germline V gene lookup returns CDR1 SGDLS and CDR2 YYNGEE. Trimming took off 0 bases at V and 0 bases at J, with 11 bases between the two ends. CDR3 sequence reads: CASSVAGGQSTDTQYF. The CDR3 region has the DNA TGTGCCAGCAGCGTAGCGGGGGGCCAGAGCACAGATACGCAGTATTTT.

CDR3 region: CASSIARQSNTEAFF. In DNA, the CDR3 is TGTGCCAGTAGTATAGCCCGACAGTCCAACACTGAAGCTTTCTTT. The V and J genes are TRBV19 and TRBJ1-1, with D possibly TRBD1 on 5 matching bases. The CDR3 loop spans 15 amino acids. Germline CDR1 LNHDA, CDR2 SQIVND (reference sequence). The V and J ends lost 1 base and 2 bases respectively, with 11 bases between them.

This clone was picked up one time. The chain joins TRBV18 to TRBJ2-7, with D perhaps matching TRBD1 (7 bases). Trimming removed 3 bases at V and 0 bases at J, with 18 bases between. This CDR3 is built from 17 residues. Germline V gene data show CDR1 as KGHSH and CDR2 as LQKENI. The CDR3 DNA reads as TGTGCCAGCTCACCGGGGGGCGAGACAGGGACCTCCTACGAGCAGTACTTC. It yields the protein CASSPGGETGTSYEQYF.

CDR3 loop: CASGDRYEQYF. As DNA, the CDR3 is TGTGCCAGCGGGGACAGATACGAGCAGTACTTC. The chain employs TRBV2 and TRBJ2-7, with 7 bases matching TRBD1. V shed 8 bases and J 4 bases; nucleotides not matched to a gene: 2. There are 11 residues in the CDR3. Per the germline V gene, CDR1 is SNHLY and CDR2 is FYNNEI.

V and J are TRBV12-2 and TRBJ2-5; TRBD2 is taken as the D call from the table, unchecked against the DNA. TRBV12-2 is annotated as a pseudogene. CDR3 size: 19 residues. CDR3 loop: CASRLGGTSGRRSRETQYF. CDR3 DNA: TGTGCAAGTCGCTTAGGGGGAACTAGCGGGAGAAGGAGTCGAGAGACCCAGTACTTC.

This rearrangement joins TRBV7-6 to TRBJ1-3; D gene unclear. Germline lookup yields CDR1 SGHVS and CDR2 FNYEAQ. The CDR3 contains 16 residues. Trimming shortened V by 4 bases and J by 0 bases, and 13 bases separated the two germline ends. CDR3 amino acids: CASSSRGYNSGNTIYF. Here the CDR3 DNA reads TGTGCCAGCAGCTCCCGAGGATATAACTCTGGAAACACCATATATTTT. The complete variable domain, with remaining parts taken from reference TRBV7-6 and TRBJ1-3, reads GAGVSQSPRYKVTKRGQDVALRCDPISGHVSLYWYRQALGQGPEFLTYFNYEAQQDKSGLPNDRFSAERPEGSISTLTIQRTEQRDSAMYRCASSSRGYNSGNTIYFGEGSWLTVV.

Worth noting for this clone: A junction boundary mismatches the germline segment, possibly from a read error. The rearrangement joins TRBV5-6 to TRBJ1-1; a possible D gene is TRBD1 (6 bases). The CDR3 is 14 residues long. CDR1 is SGHDT, CDR2 YYEEEE, per germline. The CDR3 reads CTSSIGTFGTEAFF. For the CDR3, the DNA is TGTACCAGCAGCATTGGGACATTCGGCACTGAAGCTTTCTTT. Supplemented by reference TRBV5-6 and TRBJ1-1, the full variable domain reads DAGVTQSPTHLIKTRGQQVTLRCSPKSGHDTVSWYQQALGQGPQFIFQYYEEEERQRGNFPDRFSGHQFPNYSSELNVNALLLGDSALYLCTSSIGTFGTEAFFGQGTRLTVV.

To note about this clone: Germline is not matched at one junction end, which may reflect a read error. The chain has TRBV7-9 and TRBJ1-6; D gene ambiguous. Germline values: CDR1 SEHNR, CDR2 FQNEAQ (reference sequence). The CDR3 totals 17 residues. CDR3 in amino acids: CSSSLGPRAARNSPLHF. In DNA form, the CDR3 reads TGTTCCAGCAGCTTAGGGCCGCGAGCAGCGCGAAATTCACCCCTCCACTTT.

V and J are TRBV15 and TRBJ1-1; perhaps TRBD1 as D (6 bases). Germline V gives CDR1 LNHNV, CDR2 YYDKDF (reference sequence). The V end lost 8 bases, the J end lost 1 base, and 8 bases lay between the germline ends. There are 12 residues in the CDR3. The CDR3 nucleotides are TGTGCCACCGGGGGCCGGAACACTGAAGCTTTCTTT. This sequence encodes CATGGRNTEAFF.

This clone was seen once. The chain uses TRBV15 and TRBJ2-3, with D tentatively TRBD2 (6 bases). The CDR3 is 14 residues long. Germline CDR1 is LNHNV and CDR2 is YYDKDF (reference sequence). V gave up 1 base and J gave up 3 bases, with 8 bases separating them. CDR3 bases: TGTGCCACCAGCAGAGGTGCGGGAACAGATACGCAGTATTTT. It encodes CATSRGAGTDTQYF.

The chain has TRBV2 and TRBJ1-3, with D possibly being TRBD1 (6 bases). The CDR3 consists of 13 residues. In germline, CDR1 is SNHLY, CDR2 FYNNEI. The CDR3 coding sequence is TGTGCGATCACAGGGCCTACAGGAAACACCATATATTTT. Its translation: CAITGPTGNTIYF.

The chain has TRBV14 and TRBJ2-2; D remains unclear. Trimming pared 0 bases from V and 4 bases from J, leaving 6 bases between. The germline CDR1 and CDR2 sequences are SGHDN and FVKESK. CDR3 length: 14 amino acids. CDR3: CASSQDALTGELFF. The CDR3 DNA is TGTGCCAGCAGCCAAGACGCGCTCACCGGGGAGCTGTTTTTT. Drawing the rest from reference TRBV14 and TRBJ2-2, the complete variable domain is EAGVTQFPSHSVIEKGQTVTLRCDPISGHDNLYWYRRVMGKEIKFLLHFVKESKQDESGMPNNRFLAERTGGTYSTLKVQPAELEDSGVYFCASSQDALTGELFFGEGSRLTVL.

J is TRBJ1-1 and V is TRBV6-1, with 8 nucleotides matching TRBD1. Germline V CDR1 and CDR2: MNHNS, SASEGT. This CDR3 is built from 15 residues. Germline trimming cut 2 bases from V and 2 bases from J; bases unmatched to any gene: 4. The chain's CDR3 is CASSERTGINTEAFF. DNA for the CDR3: TGTGCCAGCAGTGAACGGACAGGGATTAACACTGAAGCTTTCTTT.